Each of the 22 T cell receptor beta chains below was sequenced from the same sample in a study of blood T cell repertoires in COVID-19. Only in-frame clones appear in the TCRdb table, and some are missing; sequencing was by immunoSEQ multiplex PCR. The table records 200,000 to 250,000 clones, roughly 88% of them present only once. Sequencing was done on a sample of PBMCs or T cells enriched from blood (not recorded which). Receptors were obtained from a woman in her 40s with acute COVID-19.

The chain joins TRBV5-1 to TRBJ2-2; D gene uncertain. CDR3 length: 13 amino acids. V shed 4 bases and J shed 1 base, with 5 bases lying between them. Germline assignment: CDR1 SGHRS and CDR2 YFSETQ. The CDR3 DNA reads TGCGCCAGCAGCACTTTGAACACCGGGGAGCTGTTTTTT. Its translation: CASSTLNTGELFF.

This chain links TRBV2 with TRBJ1-2; D not certain. V dropped 2 bases and J dropped 0 bases, with 7 bases sitting between them. The CDR3 is made up of 14 amino acids. CDR1 SNHLY and CDR2 FYNNEI come from the germline V gene. CDR3 region: CASSEPRANYGYTF. Written as DNA, the CDR3 is TGTGCCAGCAGTGAACCGAGGGCTAACTATGGCTACACCTTC.

The V and J genes are TRBV24-1 and TRBJ1-4; D is ambiguous. The CDR3 extends over 13 amino acids. Deletions cut 7 bases from V and 3 bases from J, with 8 bases between. The germline V gene encodes CDR1 KGHDR and CDR2 SFDVKD. The CDR3 region has the DNA TGTGCCACCAGGGCCTCAGCTAATGAAAAACTGTTTTTT. Residues: CATRASANEKLFF.

The chain uses TRBV7-2 and TRBJ1-3; 9 bases match TRBD1. Trimming took 5 bases from V and 8 from J; bases not matched to a gene: 13. This CDR3 is 16 amino acids long. Germline lookup yields CDR1 SGHTA and CDR2 FQGNSA. In nucleotides, the CDR3 is TGTGCCAGCAGCACCCCAGGGGGGGGACAGGGATACACCATATATTTT. It codes for CASSTPGGGQGYTIYF.

In DNA form, the CDR3 reads TGTGCCATCAGTGAGGACACGACCCCCTCCTACGAGCAGTACTTC. It specifies CAISEDTTPSYEQYF. This chain links TRBV10-3 with TRBJ2-7; D is uncertain. This CDR3 region has 15 residues. V was shortened by 2 bases and J by 0 bases, with 11 bases between the two germline ends. Germline lookup yields CDR1 ENHRY and CDR2 SYGVKD.

J is TRBJ2-5 and V is TRBV7-3; D possibly corresponds to TRBD1 (6 bases). The V and J ends lost 0 bases and 4 bases respectively, with 15 bases between them. Germline-derived CDR1 and CDR2 are SGHTA and FQGTGA. CDR3 length: 16 amino acids. The CDR3 here is CASSLTGQGWAETQYF. The CDR3 nucleotides are TGTGCCAGCAGCTTAACTGGTCAGGGGTGGGCAGAGACCCAGTACTTC.

The chain joins TRBV6-5 to TRBJ1-5; 8 positions agree with TRBD1. The CDR3 has 15 amino acids. Trimming removed 4 bases from V and 4 bases from J; junction bases left unmatched: 6. CDR1 is MNHEY and CDR2 is SVGAGI in the germline V gene. This CDR3 is CASSFGQGRNQPQHF. The CDR3, as DNA: TGTGCCAGCAGTTTCGGACAGGGCCGAAATCAGCCCCAGCATTTT.

The chain uses TRBV6-5 and TRBJ2-3; D perhaps matches TRBD2 (6 bases). Germline CDR1 and CDR2: MNHEY and SVGAGI. Trimming left V 0 bases short and J 1 base short, with 11 bases between. The CDR3 loop spans 16 amino acids. The CDR3: CASSYSRGRGTDTQYF. CDR3 in DNA: TGTGCCAGCAGTTACTCTCGGGGGAGAGGCACAGATACGCAGTATTTT.

The chain is built from TRBV14 and TRBJ2-6; no clear D gene. The germline V and J ends were trimmed by 1 base and 0 bases, with 7 bases remaining between them. This CDR3 spans 16 amino acids. In germline, CDR1 is SGHDN, CDR2 FVKESK. DNA for the CDR3: TGTGCCAGCAGCCAAGTTGGCGGCTCTGGGGCCAACGTCCTGACTTTC. As protein: CASSQVGGSGANVLTF.

The chain links TRBV2 to TRBJ1-5; D perhaps matches TRBD1 (5 bases). Deletions cut 5 bases from V and 7 bases from J, with 18 bases between. This CDR3 is 15 amino acids long. Germline V lookup: CDR1 SNHLY, CDR2 FYNNEI. The CDR3 DNA sequence: TGTGCCAGCAGTCACCCGGGGGATTTGGACCAGCCCCAGCATTTT. Translation: CASSHPGDLDQPQHF.

This clone has only one observation. Sequence at one end of the junction differs from germline and may be a read error. The rearrangement links TRBV5-1 to TRBJ2-1; TRBD1 is a possible D gene (5 bases). CDR3 size: 19 residues. Per germline, CDR1 SGHRS and CDR2 YFSETQ. CDR3 in DNA: TGCGCCAGCAGCTTGGCCCCGGGCACAGGCGTAACCTCCCACAATGAGCAGTTCTTC. It is translated as CASSLAPGTGVTSHNEQFF.

The chain employs TRBV13 and TRBJ1-1, with 8 bases that match TRBD1. Germline CDR1 PRHDT, CDR2 FYEKMQ (reference sequence). The CDR3 spans 15 residues. V lost 5 bases and J lost 0; bases outside the gene matches: 5. CDR3 sequence reads: CASSPNRGVNTEAFF. CDR3 coding DNA: TGTGCCAGCAGCCCCAACAGGGGGGTGAACACTGAAGCTTTCTTT.

V usage is TRBV5-5 and J usage is TRBJ2-5, with D possibly being TRBD2 (5 bases). CDR1 and CDR2 (germline): SGHKS, YYEKEE (reference sequence). Trimming pared 5 bases from V and 2 bases from J, leaving 13 bases between. The CDR3 contains 14 residues. This CDR3 reads CASRLGLLQETQYF. CDR3 DNA: TGTGCCAGCAGGTTAGGACTGCTGCAAGAGACCCAGTACTTC.

The chain has TRBV24-1 and TRBJ2-1, with 15 bases matching TRBD2. The CDR3 spans 17 residues. The V and J ends lost 9 bases and 9 bases, in that order; junction bases with no gene match: 14. The germline CDR1 and CDR2 sequences are KGHDR and SFDVKD. CDR3 nucleotide sequence: TGTGCCACCTCATCCGGCCGAGGACTAGCGGGGGGGGCTGAGCAGTTCTTC. This translates into CATSSGRGLAGGAEQFF.

The chain carries TRBV25-1 and TRBJ1-2; a possible D gene is TRBD1 (5 bases). The CDR3 consists of 12 residues. V dropped 6 bases and J dropped 6 bases, with 11 bases sitting between them. Per germline, CDR1 MGHDK and CDR2 SYGVNS. The chain's CDR3 is CASRGEGNGYTF. CDR3 bases: TGTGCCAGCAGGGGGGAGGGCAATGGCTACACCTTC.

This chain joins TRBV19 and TRBJ2-5, with 8 bases that match TRBD1. The CDR3 runs to 15 residues. CDR1 LNHDA and CDR2 SQIVND come from the germline V gene (reference sequence). Trimming cost V 5 bases and J 2 bases; bases outside gene matches: 7. Here the CDR3 reads CASSGQGAPQETQYF. CDR3 coding DNA: TGTGCCAGTAGTGGACAGGGCGCACCTCAAGAGACCCAGTACTTC.

The chain employs TRBV4-1 and TRBJ1-5; D ambiguous. There are 14 residues in the CDR3. Germline V CDR1 and CDR2: MGHRA, YSYEKL. The V and J ends lost 1 base and 9 bases respectively, with 13 bases between them. This CDR3 reads CASSQGALTLPQHF. The CDR3 DNA reads as TGCGCCAGCAGCCAAGGGGCCCTTACCTTGCCCCAGCATTTT.

This clone showed up just once. The chain has TRBV5-5 and TRBJ1-2; 9 nucleotides agree with TRBD1. Germline lookup yields CDR1 SGHKS and CDR2 YYEKEE (reference sequence). The V segment lost 4 bases and the J segment 7 bases; nucleotides outside the gene matches: 8. The CDR3 extends over 14 amino acids. The DNA of the CDR3 is TGTGCCAGCAGCCTACGACAACAGGGGGCTGGCTACACCTTC. It specifies CASSLRQQGAGYTF.

The chain carries TRBV11-2 and TRBJ2-7; tentatively, D is TRBD1 (5 bases). Germline CDR1 reads SGHAT; CDR2 reads FQNNGV. The CDR3 has 16 residues. Trimming took off 0 bases at V and 6 bases at J, with 18 bases between the two ends. CDR3 sequence: CASSLDLTRGTSEQYF. DNA of the CDR3: TGTGCCAGCAGCTTAGATCTTACAAGGGGAACCTCCGAGCAGTACTTC.

This clone was found once. The V and J genes are TRBV9 and TRBJ2-1, with a tentative D call TRBD2 (5 bases). Germline-derived CDR1 and CDR2 are SGDLS and YYNGEE. This CDR3 is 12 amino acids long. The V end lost 4 bases, the J end lost 9 bases, and 11 bases lay between the germline ends. In DNA form, the CDR3 reads TGTGCCAGCAGCCCCTGGGCGGGTGAGCAGTTCTTC. This sequence encodes CASSPWAGEQFF.

This chain uses TRBV18 with TRBJ2-2; 9 bases are a match to TRBD1. The CDR3 runs to 15 residues. V lost 0 bases to trimming and J lost 6 bases; unmatched junction nucleotides: 2. Germline V lookup: CDR1 KGHSH, CDR2 LQKENI. The CDR3 region is CASSPPGQGAGELFF. CDR3 nucleotides: TGTGCCAGCTCACCACCGGGACAGGGAGCCGGGGAGCTGTTTTTT.

This clone was counted a single time. The chain couples TRBV4-3 to TRBJ1-1; 8 bases match TRBD1. Unmatched junction bases numbered 6, after V lost 0 bases and J lost 3 bases. The V gene's germline CDR1 is LGHNA and CDR2 YSLEER. The CDR3 length is 16 residues. Here the CDR3 reads CASSQERTGKYTEAFF. CDR3 nucleotides: TGCGCCAGCAGCCAAGAGAGGACAGGGAAGTACACTGAAGCTTTCTTT.